The source of this TCR beta chain is a study of blood T cell repertoires in COVID-19. Study background: T cells, B-cell-depleted T cells, or PBMCs supplied cDNA or gDNA.

Profiling relied on immunoSEQ multiplex PCR, and the TCRdb table lists in-frame clones only, not all of them. The data contain about 120,000 clones, roughly 79% of them seen just once; the ten biggest clones take up 8% to 13%. This receptor was obtained from a human donor in a cohort sampled during active COVID-19. Sequencing was performed on peripheral blood.

CDR3 bases: TGTGCCAGCAGACTGGCCGGTCAGGTATCTGGAAACACCATATATTTT. Translated, it gives CASRLAGQVSGNTIYF. V is TRBV28 and J is TRBJ1-3, with unresolved D. CDR3 length: 16 residues. The germline V and J ends were trimmed by 6 bases and 1 base, with 16 bases remaining between them. CDR1 and CDR2 from the germline V gene are MDHEN and SYDVKM.